The 5 T cell receptor beta chains below come from one sample, sequenced in a study of cytomegalovirus exposure and HLA in healthy donors. The PCR contained 60 Vbeta and 13 Jbeta primers. Sequenced by immunoSEQ multiplex PCR; TCRdb stores in-frame clones only, minus some. The table has about 110,000 clones, nearly 15% seen once. Sequencing was done on a sample of PBMCs. These receptor sequences come from a female donor in good health and CMV-seronegative.

This clone appeared a few times. The chain recombines TRBV19 with TRBJ1-2; 8 bases fit TRBD1. Losses at the gene ends were 0 bases for V and 3 bases for J; bases not matched to a gene: 6. Germline assignment: CDR1 LNHDA and CDR2 SQIVND (reference sequence). The CDR3 runs to 16 residues. The chain's CDR3 is CASSIETGTGDYGYTF. In nucleotides, the CDR3 is TGTGCCAGTAGTATAGAAACGGGGACAGGAGACTATGGCTACACCTTC.

V gene TRBV4-1 combines with J gene TRBJ1-5; D remains unclear. Germline V lookup: CDR1 MGHRA, CDR2 YSYEKL. The CDR3 consists of 13 residues. Trimming took off 0 bases at V and 7 bases at J, with 7 bases between the two ends. CDR3 nucleotide sequence: TGCGCCAGCAGCCAAGATCCGGGGCAGCCCCAGCATTTT. Protein sequence: CASSQDPGQPQHF.

The chain joins TRBV4-3 to TRBJ1-4; D is unresolved. V shed 1 base and J shed 3 bases, with 15 bases lying between them. Germline V gene data show CDR1 as LGHNA and CDR2 as YSLEER. The CDR3 is made up of 17 amino acids. CDR3 region: CASSQAFPRTANEKLFF. The CDR3 DNA reads as TGCGCCAGCAGCCAAGCATTTCCGCGAACGGCTAATGAAAAACTGTTTTTT.

This rearrangement joins TRBV30 to TRBJ2-7; TRBD2 is a possible D gene (5 bases). Per the germline V gene, CDR1 is GTSNPN and CDR2 is SVGIG (reference sequence). Trimming pared 1 base from V and 5 bases from J, leaving 15 bases between. The CDR3 sequence is 14 residues long. The DNA for the CDR3 is TGTGCCTGGAGTGCAACCGGACTCGGCGACGAGCAGTACTTC. Translated, it gives CAWSATGLGDEQYF.

This clone was detected only a few times. The rearrangement uses TRBV10-3 and TRBJ2-7, with 8 positions matching TRBD2. The trim removed 9 bases at V and 1 base at J, leaving 11 bases unmatched. Germline V CDR1 and CDR2: ENHRY, SYGVKD. The CDR3 has 15 amino acids. Here the CDR3 reads CAIKKGLELSYEQYF. The CDR3 DNA reads as TGTGCCATAAAGAAGGGACTAGAGTTATCCTACGAGCAGTACTTC.